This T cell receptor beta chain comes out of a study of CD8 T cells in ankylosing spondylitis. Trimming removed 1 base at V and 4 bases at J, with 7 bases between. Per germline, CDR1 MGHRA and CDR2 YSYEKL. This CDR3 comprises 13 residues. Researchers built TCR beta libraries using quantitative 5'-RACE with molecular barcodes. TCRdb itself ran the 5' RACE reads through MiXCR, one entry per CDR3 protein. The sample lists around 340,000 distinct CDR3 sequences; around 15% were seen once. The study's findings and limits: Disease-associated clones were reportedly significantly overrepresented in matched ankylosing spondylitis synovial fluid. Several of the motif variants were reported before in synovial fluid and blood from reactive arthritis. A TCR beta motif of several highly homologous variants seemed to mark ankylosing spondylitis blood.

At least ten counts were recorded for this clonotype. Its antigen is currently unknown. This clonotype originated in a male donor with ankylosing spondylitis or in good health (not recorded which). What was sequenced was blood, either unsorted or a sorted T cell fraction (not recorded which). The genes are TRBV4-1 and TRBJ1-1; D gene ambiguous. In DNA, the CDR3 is TGCGCCAGCAGCCAAGTAGGGTTCACTGAAGCTTTCTTT. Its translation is CASSQVGFTEAFF.